What follows describes a single T cell receptor beta chain. This record belongs to a study of OX40 agonist ivuxolimab in advanced cancers. Background on the study: Dose-escalation patients' cancers were hepatocellular carcinoma, melanoma, renal cell or head and neck cancer. Three partial responders included one hepatocellular carcinoma patient and two cutaneous melanoma patients.

The CDR3 is made up of 14 amino acids. Germline CDR1 reads PRHDT; CDR2 reads FYEKMQ (reference sequence). V gave up 4 bases and J gave up 10 bases; unmatched junction bases: 7. Data came from immunoSEQ multiplex PCR; TCRdb stores just in-frame clones and leaves some out. Of 65,000 to 90,000 clones in the sample, more than 85% are singletons; the top ten hold more than 8.5%. The sample was CD4+ or CD8+ T cells sorted from blood, taken in a trial of the OX40 agonist ivuxolimab. This sequence joins TRBV13 and TRBJ1-6; 7 positions agree with TRBD1. This sequence originates from an adult with an advanced solid tumor such as melanoma, head and neck, liver or kidney cancer. The CDR3, as DNA: TGTGCCAGCAGCTCTACAGGGGTGGGCTCACCCCTCCACTTT. Residues: CASSSTGVGSPLHF.